This paragraph reports one T cell receptor beta chain. What this receptor recognizes is not known. No clone much larger than this one lies a single base away; base qualities are absent. The CDR3 has 12 amino acids, counting the end cysteine and phenylalanine. CDR3 DNA only is kept here, 36 bases in frame from base 1. CDR1 and CDR2 were assigned from the germline V gene as SGHVS and FQNEAQ. V was cut back by 5 bases and J by 12 bases, leaving a gap of 17 bases between them. The collaborating institutions used their own protocols to collect whole blood in K2EDTA tubes. For TCRbeta analysis, collaborators shipped samples as frozen whole blood, isolated PBMCs, or DNA extracted from either of those sample types. The data originate from a study of blood T cell repertoires in COVID-19 (dated by TCRdb to 2020 to 2021). For the wider study: Samples from collaborators originated in the United States, Italy and Spain and spanned both the acute and convalescent phases of COVID-19. The prospective study material was composed of cDNA or gDNA derived from T cells, B-cell-depleted T cells, or PBMCs. Subjects who had been exposed to COVID-19, were actively infected with it, or had recovered from it provided the deeply sampled blood TCRbeta repertoires that made up the dataset. The repertoires were made available in a free public database intended to serve as a resource for research on the immune response to SARS-CoV-2. Samples came from the ongoing ImmuneRACE study (first 160 participants) plus 1,254 subjects from 6 global collaborators. The sample metadata nearly always contained a de-identified subject ID, COVID-19 status, age in years and sex. HLA class I and class II types, where available, came from metadata supplied by the sample provider rather than from assay-based typing.

Broader findings and caveats from the paper: The quantity of clinical and demographic metadata differed by source and by participant and was supplied without curation.

TCRbeta CDR3 regions were amplified from genomic DNA using the immunoSEQ Assay, a bias-controlled multiplex PCR. The study's processing was this. Nucleated cell counts per sample were estimated from amplification of reference gene primers within the assay. To quantify the absolute abundance of each unique TCRbeta CDR3 rearrangement, sequence reads were collapsed and filtered. Productive Simpson clonality was computed per sample as the square root of Simpson's diversity index over productive rearrangements. TCRdb obtained this table from immuneACCESS and retained in-frame rearrangements with V and J assigned. These tables miss some clones; where compared with another copy, unresolved V genes account for less than half of the shortfall, and the remainder is unexplained. V, J and clone size reflect that table, while D and trimming were determined from the DNA. Recorded for this sample are more than 250,000 clones; nearly 85% of them occurred a single time. The top ten constitute around 9.1% of the sample.

Input material: peripheral blood. Recombination linked TRBV7-8 to TRBJ2-7, with TRBD1 as a weak D call on 6 bases. This clonotype originated in a human donor in a cohort sampled during active COVID-19. The CDR3 region has the sequence CASSPGQGPWYF. The nucleotide sequence is given as TGTGCCAGCAGCCCGGGACAAGGGCCTTGGTACTTC.